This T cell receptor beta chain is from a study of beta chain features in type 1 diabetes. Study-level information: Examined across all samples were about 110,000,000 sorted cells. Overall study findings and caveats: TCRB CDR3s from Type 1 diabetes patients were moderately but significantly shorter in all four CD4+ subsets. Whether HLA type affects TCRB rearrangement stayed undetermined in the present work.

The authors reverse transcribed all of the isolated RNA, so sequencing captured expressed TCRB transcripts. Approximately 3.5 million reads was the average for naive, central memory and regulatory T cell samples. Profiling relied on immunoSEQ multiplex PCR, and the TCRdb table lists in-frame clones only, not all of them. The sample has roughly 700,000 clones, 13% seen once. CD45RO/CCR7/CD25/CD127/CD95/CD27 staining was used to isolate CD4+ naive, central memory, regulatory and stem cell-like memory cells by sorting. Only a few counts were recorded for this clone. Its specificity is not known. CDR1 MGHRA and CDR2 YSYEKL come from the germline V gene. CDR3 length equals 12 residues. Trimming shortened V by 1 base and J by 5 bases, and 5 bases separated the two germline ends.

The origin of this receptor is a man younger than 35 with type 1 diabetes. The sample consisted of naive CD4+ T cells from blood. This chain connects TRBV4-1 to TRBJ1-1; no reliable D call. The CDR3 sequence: CASSQVRTEAFF. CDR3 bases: TGCGCCAGCAGCCAAGTACGGACTGAAGCTTTCTTT.